The 7 T cell receptor beta chains in this list originate from one sample, sequenced in a study of CD8 T cells in ankylosing spondylitis. Study-level points and caveats: Typical of ankylosing spondylitis blood, it appeared, was a TCR beta motif of fewer than ten highly homologous variants.

These receptors' targets are unknown. MiXCR, applied by TCRdb to the 5' RACE reads, yields one record per CDR3 protein. The sample yields roughly 700,000 distinct CDR3 sequences, roughly 19% seen once. Input material: blood, either unsorted or a sorted T cell fraction (not recorded which). These receptors originate from a male donor with ankylosing spondylitis.

V is TRBV7-9 and J is TRBJ2-1; 9 nucleotides agree with TRBD2. J lost 0 bases, V lost 5 bases, and 5 bases had no gene match. The V gene's germline CDR1 is SEHNR and CDR2 FQNEAQ (reference sequence). The CDR3 has 16 residues. The CDR3 spells CASSGERGVSYNEQFF. CDR3 bases: TGTGCCAGCAGCGGCGAGCGGGGGGTCTCCTACAATGAGCAGTTCTTC. The entire variable domain, with the rest obtained from reference TRBV7-9 and TRBJ2-1, is as follows: DTGVSQNPRHKITKRGQNVTFRCDPISEHNRLYWYRQTLGQGPEFLTYFQNEAQLEKSRLLSDRFSAERPKGSFSTLEIQRTEQGDSAMYLCASSGERGVSYNEQFFGPGTRLTVL.

J is TRBJ2-7 and V is TRBV3-1; 8 bases match TRBD1. The V segment lost 4 bases and the J segment 3 bases; nucleotides outside the gene matches: 8. From germline, CDR1 is LGHDT and CDR2 YNNKEL (reference sequence). The CDR3 is 15 amino acids. The CDR3 sequence: CASSPRNRGDYEQYF. CDR3 DNA sequence: TGTGCCAGCAGCCCCAGAAACAGGGGGGACTACGAGCAGTACTTC.

The V and J genes are TRBV3-1 and TRBJ1-5; the match to TRBD1 covers 7 bases. CDR1 LGHDT and CDR2 YNNKEL come from the germline V gene (reference sequence). J gave up 9 bases and V 4 bases, and 9 bases lay outside the gene matches. The CDR3 spans 14 residues. Written as DNA, the CDR3 is TGTGCCAGCAGCCCGGGACAGAGGAGGGGGCCCCAGCATTTT. Translation: CASSPGQRRGPQHF.

The chain employs TRBV20-1 and TRBJ2-1; 14 nucleotides match TRBD2. The CDR3 length is 15 residues. Germline CDR1 and CDR2: DFQATT and SNEGSKA (reference sequence). V trimming: 6 bases; J trimming: 3 bases; junction bases outside the gene matches: 4. The CDR3 nucleotides read TGCAGTGCGCCGGGACTAGCGGGAGTCTACAATGAGCAGTTCTTC. The encoded protein is CSAPGLAGVYNEQFF.

J is TRBJ1-6 and V is TRBV5-5; D perhaps matches TRBD1 (6 bases). Germline-derived CDR1 and CDR2 are SGHKS and YYEKEE (reference sequence). This CDR3 spans 15 amino acids. V dropped 1 base and J dropped 8 bases, with 13 bases sitting between them. The CDR3 bases are TGTGCCAGCAGCTTGCGGTGGGCAGGGGATTCACCCCTCCACTTT. Encoded protein: CASSLRWAGDSPLHF.

The CDR3 protein is CASSYAWGGEQFF. As DNA, the CDR3 is TGTGCCAGCAGTTACGCTTGGGGTGGTGAGCAGTTCTTC. The chain employs TRBV6-5 and TRBJ2-1; D not resolved. Trimming took off 2 bases at V and 9 bases at J, with 11 bases between the two ends. Germline CDR1 MNHEY, CDR2 SVGAGI. The CDR3 spans 13 residues.

J is TRBJ2-7 and V is TRBV7-9, with TRBD1 matching over 7 bases. The CDR3 has 14 amino acids. The germline V gene has CDR1 SEHNR and CDR2 FQNEAQ (reference sequence). The V gene end was trimmed by 1 base and the J gene end by 3 bases; junction bases not matched to a gene: 3. CDR3 sequence: CASSLEGQNYEQYF. CDR3 nucleotides: TGTGCCAGCAGCTTAGAGGGACAGAACTACGAGCAGTACTTC.